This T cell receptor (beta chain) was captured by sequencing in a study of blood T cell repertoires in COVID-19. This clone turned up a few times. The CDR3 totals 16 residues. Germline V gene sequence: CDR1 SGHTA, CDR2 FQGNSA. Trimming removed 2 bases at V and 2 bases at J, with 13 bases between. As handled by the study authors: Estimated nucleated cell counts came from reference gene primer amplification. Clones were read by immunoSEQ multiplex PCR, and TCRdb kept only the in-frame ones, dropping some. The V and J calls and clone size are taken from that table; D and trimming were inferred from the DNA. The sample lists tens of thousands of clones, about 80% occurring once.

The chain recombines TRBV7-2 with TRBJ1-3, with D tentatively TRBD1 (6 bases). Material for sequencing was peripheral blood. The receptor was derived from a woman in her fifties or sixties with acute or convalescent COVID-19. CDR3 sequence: CASSLQGPGTGNTIYF. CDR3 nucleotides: TGTGCCAGCAGCTTACAGGGGCCGGGCACTGGAAACACCATATATTTT.